This TCR beta chain came from a study of CD8 T cells in Susac syndrome. CD8+ and CD4+ T cells circulating in blood were sequenced for TCR beta. cDNA came from 0.5 to 1 ug RNA primed by random hexamers. Amplification of TCR beta CDR3 across 54 Vbeta and 13 Jbeta was performed with immunoSEQ multiplex PCR. TCRdb itself ran the immunoSEQ multiplex PCR reads through MiXCR, one entry per CDR3 protein. The table includes roughly 200,000 distinct CDR3 sequences, around 96% detected once. Germline-derived CDR1 and CDR2 are DFQATT and SNEGSKA (reference sequence). The CDR3 runs 17 residues. J was trimmed by 6 bases and V by 6 bases; bases with no gene match: 16.

The gene calls are TRBV20-1 and TRBJ2-3, with 12 bases that match TRBD1. The sequenced sample was CD8+ T cells from PBMCs. The receptor comes from a human donor with multiple sclerosis. CDR3: CSASPSRDRGRGDTQYF. The CDR3 DNA reads TGCAGTGCCTCGCCTTCCCGGGACAGGGGGCGAGGTGATACGCAGTATTTT.